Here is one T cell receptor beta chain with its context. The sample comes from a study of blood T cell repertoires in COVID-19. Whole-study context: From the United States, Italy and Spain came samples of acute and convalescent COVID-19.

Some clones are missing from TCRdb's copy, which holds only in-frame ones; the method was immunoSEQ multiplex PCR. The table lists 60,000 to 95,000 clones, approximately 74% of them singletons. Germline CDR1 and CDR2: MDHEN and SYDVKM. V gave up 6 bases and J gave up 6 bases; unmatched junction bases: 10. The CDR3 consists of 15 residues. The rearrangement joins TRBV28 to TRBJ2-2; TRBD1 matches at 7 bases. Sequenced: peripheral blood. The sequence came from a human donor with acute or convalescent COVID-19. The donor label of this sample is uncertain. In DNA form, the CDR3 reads TGTGCCAGCAGCCCCAGAGGCAGGGGGTCCGGGGAGCTGTTTTTT. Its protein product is CASSPRGRGSGELFF.